This T cell receptor (beta chain) was retrieved from a study of CD8+ T cells in alopecia areata. The CDR3 totals 14 residues. Trimming cost V 1 base and J 4 bases, with 14 bases left between them. The germline V gene has CDR1 SQVTM and CDR2 ANQGSEA. Remarks on this clone: The identical CDR3 is also encoded by other nucleotide sequences in the sample.

RNA extraction and reverse transcription yielded cDNA as sequencing template. Clones were read by immunoSEQ multiplex PCR, and TCRdb kept only the in-frame ones, dropping some. The table records 150,000 or so clones, 67% of them present only once. J is TRBJ2-7 and V is TRBV29-1, with D possibly being TRBD1 (5 bases). The sample in question was CD8+ T cells sorted from blood, obtained at week 0. The TCR was taken from a human donor with alopecia areata. The CDR3 protein is CSVEVGQGSYEQYF. The CDR3 region has the DNA TGCAGCGTTGAAGTCGGGCAGGGCTCGTACGAGCAGTACTTC.